This T cell receptor (beta chain) was documented in a study of T cell responses to AZD1222 COVID-19 vaccine. Sequenced by immunoSEQ multiplex PCR; TCRdb stores in-frame clones only, minus some. The sample has roughly 200,000 clones, around 90% seen once; the top ten hold over 6%. V lost 3 bases, J lost 5 bases, and 11 bases stayed unmatched. The CDR3 is made up of 17 amino acids. CDR1 and CDR2 from the germline V gene are SGDLS and YYNGEE. The source is an adult in good health. The V gene is TRBV9, the J gene TRBJ2-2; 9 nucleotides agree with TRBD1. The specimen was peripheral blood, collected on day 0 of AZD1222 vaccination. This chain's CDR3 is CASSAKLQGAGTGELFF. The CDR3 DNA is TGTGCCAGCAGCGCCAAACTACAGGGGGCGGGTACCGGGGAGCTGTTTTTT.